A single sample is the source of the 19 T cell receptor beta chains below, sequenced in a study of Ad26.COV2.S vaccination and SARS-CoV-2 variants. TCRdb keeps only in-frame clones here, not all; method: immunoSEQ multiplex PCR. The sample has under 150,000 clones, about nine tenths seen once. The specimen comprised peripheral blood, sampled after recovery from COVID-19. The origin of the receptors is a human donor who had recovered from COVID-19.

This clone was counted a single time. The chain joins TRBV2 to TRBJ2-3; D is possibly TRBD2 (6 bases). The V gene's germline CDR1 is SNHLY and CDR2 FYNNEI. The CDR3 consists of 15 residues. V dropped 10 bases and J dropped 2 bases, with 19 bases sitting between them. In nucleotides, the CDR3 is TGTGCCATCAGCGCCGGGACTGATTACACAGATACGCAGTATTTT. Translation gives CAISAGTDYTDTQYF.

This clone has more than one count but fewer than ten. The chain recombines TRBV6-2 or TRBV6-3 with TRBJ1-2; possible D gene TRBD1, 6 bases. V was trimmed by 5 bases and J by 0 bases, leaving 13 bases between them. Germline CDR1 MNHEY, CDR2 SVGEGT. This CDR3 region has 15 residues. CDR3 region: CASSKQGAANYGYTF. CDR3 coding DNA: TGTGCCAGCAGTAAACAGGGTGCAGCTAACTATGGCTACACCTTC.

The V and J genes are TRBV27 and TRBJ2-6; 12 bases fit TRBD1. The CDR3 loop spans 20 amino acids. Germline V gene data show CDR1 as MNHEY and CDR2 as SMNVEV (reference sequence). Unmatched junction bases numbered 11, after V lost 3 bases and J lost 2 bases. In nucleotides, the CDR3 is TGTGCCAGCAGTTTTCTCCCCGGGACAGGGGGCGATCCTGGGGCCAACGTCCTGACTTTC. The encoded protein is CASSFLPGTGGDPGANVLTF.

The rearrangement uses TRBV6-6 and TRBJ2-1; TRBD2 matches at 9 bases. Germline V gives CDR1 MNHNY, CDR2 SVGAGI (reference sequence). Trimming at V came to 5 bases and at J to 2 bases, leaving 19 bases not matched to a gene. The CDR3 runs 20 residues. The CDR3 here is CASSPKDGTLAGPTYNEQFF. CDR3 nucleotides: TGTGCCAGCAGTCCTAAGGACGGGACTCTAGCGGGGCCTACCTACAATGAGCAGTTCTTC.

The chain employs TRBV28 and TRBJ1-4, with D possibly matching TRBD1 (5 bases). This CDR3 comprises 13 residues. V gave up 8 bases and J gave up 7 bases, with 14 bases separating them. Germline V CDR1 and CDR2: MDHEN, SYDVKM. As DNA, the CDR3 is TGTGCCAGCCGGTCGGGGGGAGGTGAAAAACTGTTTTTT. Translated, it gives CASRSGGGEKLFF.

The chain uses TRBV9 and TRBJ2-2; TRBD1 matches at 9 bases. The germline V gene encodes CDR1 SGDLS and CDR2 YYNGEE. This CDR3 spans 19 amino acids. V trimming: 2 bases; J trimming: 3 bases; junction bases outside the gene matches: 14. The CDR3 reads CASSVGGRGQGDYTGELFF. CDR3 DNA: TGTGCCAGCAGCGTCGGGGGTAGGGGACAGGGCGATTACACCGGGGAGCTGTTTTTT. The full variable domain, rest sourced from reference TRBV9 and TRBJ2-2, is DSGVTQTPKHLITATGQRVTLRCSPRSGDLSVYWYQQSLDQGLQFLIQYYNGEERAKGNILERFSAQQFPDLHSELNLSSLELGDSALYFCASSVGGRGQGDYTGELFFGEGSRLTVL.

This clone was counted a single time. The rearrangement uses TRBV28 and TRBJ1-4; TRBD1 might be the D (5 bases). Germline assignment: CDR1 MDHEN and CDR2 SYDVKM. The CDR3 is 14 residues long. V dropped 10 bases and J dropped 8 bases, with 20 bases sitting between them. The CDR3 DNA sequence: TGTGCCACCCACCGGGGCAGGGCGAACGAAAAACTGTTTTTT. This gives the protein CATHRGRANEKLFF.

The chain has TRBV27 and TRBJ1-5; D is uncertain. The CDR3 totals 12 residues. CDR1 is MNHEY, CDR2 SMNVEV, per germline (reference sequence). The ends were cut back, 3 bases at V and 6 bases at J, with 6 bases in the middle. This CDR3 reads CASSFRGQPQHF. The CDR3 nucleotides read TGTGCCAGCAGTTTCCGGGGTCAGCCCCAGCATTTT.

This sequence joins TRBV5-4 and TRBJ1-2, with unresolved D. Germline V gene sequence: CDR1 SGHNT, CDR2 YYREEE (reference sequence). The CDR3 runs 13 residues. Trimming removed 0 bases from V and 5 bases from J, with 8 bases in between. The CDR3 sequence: CASSLDRSYGYTF. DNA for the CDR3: TGTGCCAGCAGCTTGGACAGAAGTTATGGCTACACCTTC.

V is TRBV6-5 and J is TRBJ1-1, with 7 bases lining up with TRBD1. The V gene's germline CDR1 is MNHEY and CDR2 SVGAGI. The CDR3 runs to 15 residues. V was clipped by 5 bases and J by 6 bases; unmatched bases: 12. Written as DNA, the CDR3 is TGTGCCAGCAGTCCGCTGACAGGGAAGGTCCCTGAAGCTTTCTTT. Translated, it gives CASSPLTGKVPEAFF.

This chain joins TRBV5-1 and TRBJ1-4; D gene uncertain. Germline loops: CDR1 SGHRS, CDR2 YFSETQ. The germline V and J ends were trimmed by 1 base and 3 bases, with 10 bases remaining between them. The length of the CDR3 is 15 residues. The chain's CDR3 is CASSLSGVANEKLFF. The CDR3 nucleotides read TGCGCCAGCAGCTTGTCTGGGGTTGCTAATGAAAAACTGTTTTTT.

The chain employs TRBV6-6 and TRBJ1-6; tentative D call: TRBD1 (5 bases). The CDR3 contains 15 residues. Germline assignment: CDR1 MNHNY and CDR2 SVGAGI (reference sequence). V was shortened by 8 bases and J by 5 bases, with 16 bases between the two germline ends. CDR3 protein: CASEGSRRDNSPLHF. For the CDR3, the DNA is TGTGCCAGCGAGGGGTCGCGGAGGGATAATTCACCCCTCCACTTT.

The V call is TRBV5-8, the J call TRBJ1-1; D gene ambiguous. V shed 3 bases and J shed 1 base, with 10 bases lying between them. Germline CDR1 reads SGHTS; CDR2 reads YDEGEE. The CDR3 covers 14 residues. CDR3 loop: CASSYQHENTEAFF. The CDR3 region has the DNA TGTGCCAGCAGCTACCAACATGAGAACACTGAAGCTTTCTTT. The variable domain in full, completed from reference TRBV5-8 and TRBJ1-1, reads EAGVTQSPTHLIKTRGQQATLRCSPISGHTSVYWYQQALGLGLQFLLWYDEGEERNRGNFPPRFSGRQFPNYSSELNVNALELEDSALYLCASSYQHENTEAFFGQGTRLTVV.

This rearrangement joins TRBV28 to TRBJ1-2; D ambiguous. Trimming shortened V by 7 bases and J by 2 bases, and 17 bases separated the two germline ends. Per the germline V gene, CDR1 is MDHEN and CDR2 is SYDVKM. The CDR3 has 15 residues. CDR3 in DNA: TGTGCCAGCACCAGCGGGGTCTTAGACAACTATGGCTACACCTTC. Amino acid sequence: CASTSGVLDNYGYTF.

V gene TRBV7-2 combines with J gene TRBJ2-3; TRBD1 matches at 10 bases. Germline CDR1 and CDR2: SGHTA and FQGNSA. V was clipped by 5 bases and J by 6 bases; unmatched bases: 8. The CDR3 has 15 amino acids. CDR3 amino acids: CASSQRQGASDTQYF. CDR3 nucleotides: TGTGCCAGCAGCCAGCGACAGGGGGCATCCGATACGCAGTATTTT.

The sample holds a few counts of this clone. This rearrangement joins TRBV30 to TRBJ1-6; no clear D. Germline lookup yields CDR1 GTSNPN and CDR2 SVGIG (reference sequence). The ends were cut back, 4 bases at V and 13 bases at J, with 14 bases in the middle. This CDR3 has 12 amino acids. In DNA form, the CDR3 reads TGTGCCTGGACCTCCGGACCGGGGCCCCTCCACTTT. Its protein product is CAWTSGPGPLHF.

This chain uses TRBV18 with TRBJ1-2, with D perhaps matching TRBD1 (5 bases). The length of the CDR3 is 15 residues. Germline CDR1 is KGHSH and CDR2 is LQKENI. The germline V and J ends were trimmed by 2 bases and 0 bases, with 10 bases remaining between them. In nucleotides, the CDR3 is TGTGCCAGCTCACCAGAGACAGTACCTAACTATGGCTACACCTTC. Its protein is CASSPETVPNYGYTF.

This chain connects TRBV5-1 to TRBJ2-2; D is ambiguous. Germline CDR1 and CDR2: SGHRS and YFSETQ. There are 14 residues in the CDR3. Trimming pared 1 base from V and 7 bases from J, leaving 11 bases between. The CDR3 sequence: CASSLFAESGELFF. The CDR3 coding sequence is TGCGCCAGCAGCTTGTTTGCCGAGAGCGGGGAGCTGTTTTTT.

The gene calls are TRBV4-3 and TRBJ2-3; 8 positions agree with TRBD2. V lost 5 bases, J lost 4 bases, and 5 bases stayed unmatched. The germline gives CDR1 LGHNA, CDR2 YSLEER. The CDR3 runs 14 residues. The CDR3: CASSFQRGPDTQYF. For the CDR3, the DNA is TGCGCCAGCAGCTTCCAGCGGGGGCCAGATACGCAGTATTTT.